This TCR beta chain came from a study of T cell responses to AZD1222 COVID-19 vaccine. Study results and limitations: Most donors were white British, females outnumbered males, and clonal diversity was possibly underestimated. Spike was spanned by vaccine-associated CD4 TCRs, with dominance at 160-218 and 743-854. All repertoire sampling was performed exclusively after the peak T cell response.

On this clone: Its antigen is still unknown.

Sequenced by immunoSEQ multiplex PCR; TCRdb stores in-frame clones only, minus some. The top ten hold around 4.5% of the sample, which has around 150,000 clones, 92% seen once. CDR1 is KGHDR and CDR2 is SFDVKD in the germline V gene. Germline trimming cut 7 bases from V and 2 bases from J; bases unmatched to any gene: 15. The CDR3 has 18 amino acids. The specimen was peripheral blood, collected on day 0 of MenACWY control vaccination. The sequence came from an adult in good health. V is TRBV24-1 and J is TRBJ2-2; 7 bases map to TRBD1. CDR3 residues: CATRRGQGEPLNTGELFF. For the CDR3, the DNA is TGTGCCACCAGGAGGGGGCAGGGGGAGCCCCTCAACACCGGGGAGCTGTTTTTT.